These 28 T cell receptor beta chains came from one sample sequenced in a study of T cell repertoires in cytomegalovirus infection. A single record per CDR3 protein comes from TCRdb applying MiXCR to the reads. The sample includes 250,000 to 300,000 distinct CDR3 sequences, 22% of them seen just once. These receptors' antigens are unknown. The source was cultured PBMCs, collected from culture after CMV antigen stimulation. These receptors were collected from a human donor in good health (CMV status not recorded). Some clones in this sample may be carry-over from other donors' samples.

This clonotype was seen at least ten times. The rearrangement joins TRBV7-2 to TRBJ2-7; D is unclear. Germline assignment: CDR1 SGHTA and CDR2 FQGNSA. V was trimmed by 1 base and J by 4 bases, leaving 11 bases between them. The CDR3 spans 14 residues. This chain's CDR3 is CASSLVTTVYEQYV. The CDR3 coding sequence is TGTGCCAGCAGCTTAGTCACAACAGTATACGAGCAGTACGTC.

This clonotype was recorded many times. The chain has TRBV7-6 and TRBJ2-7, with TRBD2 matching 8 bases. Per germline, CDR1 SGHVS and CDR2 FNYEAQ. The ends lost 7 bases at V and 6 bases at J; junction bases unmatched: 11. The CDR3 runs to 14 residues. The CDR3 nucleotides read TGTGCCAGCAAGCAGCGGGAGAATGGGCTCGAGCAGTACTTC. Translation gives CASKQRENGLEQYF.

The sample holds a few counts of this clonotype. The chain combines TRBV28 with TRBJ2-4; D not resolved. V lost 5 bases and J lost 6, with 11 bases in between. The CDR3 extends over 13 amino acids. The germline CDR1 and CDR2 sequences are MDHEN and SYDVKM. This CDR3 is CASSPPGLNIQYF. The DNA of the CDR3 is TGTGCCAGCAGTCCCCCTGGCCTAAACATTCAGTACTTC.

This clonotype was seen more than once but under ten times. The V gene is TRBV5-6, the J gene TRBJ1-1; no definite D call. CDR1 SGHDT and CDR2 YYEEEE come from the germline V gene. Trimming took off 4 bases at V and 8 bases at J, with 15 bases between the two ends. There are 13 residues in the CDR3. CDR3 sequence: CASSKWTRQEAFF. The DNA for the CDR3 is TGTGCCAGCAGCAAATGGACCAGGCAAGAAGCTTTCTTT.

This clonotype was seen repeatedly, ten times or more. The chain couples TRBV9 to TRBJ1-2, with D hard to call. Between the trimmed V and J ends, which lost 3 bases and 2 bases, there was a span of 11 bases. Germline V gene lookup returns CDR1 SGDLS and CDR2 YYNGEE. The CDR3 loop spans 14 amino acids. CDR3 coding DNA: TGTGCCAGCAGCGGAACCAGCGGGAACTATGGCTACACCTTC. Protein: CASSGTSGNYGYTF.

The chain is built from TRBV11-3 and TRBJ2-5; D is uncertain. Deletions cut 0 bases from V and 0 bases from J, with 2 bases between. The CDR3 has 13 residues. Germline V gene lookup returns CDR1 SGHNT and CDR2 YENEEA. CDR3 nucleotide sequence: TGTGCCAGCAGCTTAGAAGACCAAGAGACCCAGTACTTC. Residues: CASSLEDQETQYF.

A few counts support this clonotype. Here the CDR3 DNA reads TGTGCCAGCAGTTCCAGGGGGGGGGACCGAAGACTTGAAGCTTTCTTT. This codes for CASSSRGGDRRLEAFF. V and J are TRBV6-5 and TRBJ1-1, with 7 nucleotides matching TRBD1. The CDR3 is 16 residues long. Germline CDR1 and CDR2: MNHEY and SVGAGI. The junction had 15 bases not matched to a gene; V was cut back by 4 bases and J by 7 bases.

This clonotype was seen repeatedly, ten times or more. This rearrangement joins TRBV7-9 to TRBJ1-2, with 8 bases lining up with TRBD1. Looked up from germline, CDR1 is SEHNR and CDR2 is FQNEAQ (reference sequence). This CDR3 contains 15 residues. Trimming at V came to 5 bases and at J to 8 bases, leaving 13 bases not matched to a gene. The CDR3 sequence: CASSEQPQGAMGYTF. The DNA of the CDR3 is TGTGCCAGCAGCGAACAACCGCAGGGGGCAATGGGCTACACCTTC. Looking up the rest from reference TRBV7-9 and TRBJ1-2 gives the full variable domain: DTGVSQNPRHKITKRGQNVTFRCDPISEHNRLYWYRQTLGQGPEFLTYFQNEAQLEKSRLLSDRFSAERPKGSFSTLEIQRTEQGDSAMYLCASSEQPQGAMGYTFGSGTRLTVV.

V and J are TRBV4-2 and TRBJ2-7, with D possibly TRBD2 on 5 matching bases. The CDR3 contains 14 residues. Germline V gives CDR1 LGHNA, CDR2 YNFKEQ. The ends were cut back, 1 base at V and 6 bases at J, with 13 bases in the middle. CDR3 sequence reads: CASSQVGSAGEQYF. In DNA, the CDR3 is TGTGCCAGCAGCCAAGTGGGTAGCGCTGGCGAGCAGTACTTC.

In its sample, this clonotype was seen a few times. This sequence joins TRBV12-3 or TRBV12-4 and TRBJ2-5, with D possibly being TRBD2 (5 bases). The CDR3 contains 13 residues. Trimming cost V 5 bases and J 4 bases, with 11 bases left between them. The CDR3 DNA follows: TGTGCCAGCAGTCCGGGGATTGGAGAGACCCAGTACTTC. Protein product: CASSPGIGETQYF.

This clonotype was detected once. The chain carries TRBV29-1 and TRBJ2-3, with D tentatively TRBD2 (6 bases). The CDR3 consists of 14 residues. Trimming removed 4 bases from V and 3 bases from J, with 14 bases in between. Looked up from germline, CDR1 is SQVTM and CDR2 is ANQGSEA. This CDR3 is CSVAWAGRTDTQYF. The CDR3 DNA reads TGCAGCGTTGCATGGGCAGGGAGGACAGATACGCAGTATTTT.

V gene TRBV7-6 combines with J gene TRBJ2-1; D may correspond to TRBD1 or TRBD2 (6 bases each). CDR1 is SGHVS, CDR2 FNYEAQ, per germline. The CDR3 has 16 residues. V lost 5 bases and J lost 8, with 22 bases in between. CDR3 coding DNA: TGTGCCAGCAGCCGTTCCGGGACACCGACGGGGGATGAGCAGTTCTTC. Translated: CASSRSGTPTGDEQFF.

In this sample, this clonotype turned up many times. This chain links TRBV20-1 with TRBJ2-2; 8 positions agree with TRBD2. The germline V gene encodes CDR1 DFQATT and CDR2 SNEGSKA (reference sequence). CDR3 length: 14 amino acids. Trimming took 4 bases from V and 1 from J; bases not matched to a gene: 2. DNA for the CDR3: TGCAGTGCTACTAGCGGGTGGAACACCGGGGAGCTGTTTTTT. Translated, it gives CSATSGWNTGELFF.

This clonotype was seen ten or more times. The V gene is TRBV13, the J gene TRBJ1-5; possible D gene TRBD1, 5 bases. The CDR3 is made up of 14 amino acids. Germline values: CDR1 PRHDT, CDR2 FYEKMQ (reference sequence). V lost 5 bases to trimming and J lost 6 bases, with 14 bases between them. In nucleotides, the CDR3 is TGTGCCAGCAGCGAGGCGGGGGTTGGTCAGCCCCAGCATTTT. Residues: CASSEAGVGQPQHF.

Notes on this clonotype: A read error is possible here, since a much larger clone lies one base away. In this CDR3 the conserved last residue, phenylalanine or tryptophan, is missing, so a read error is likely. The chain combines TRBV7-3 with TRBJ2-2; D may be TRBD1 (6 bases). V was shortened by 2 bases and J by 5 bases, with 18 bases between the two germline ends. The CDR3 extends over 17 amino acids. Germline V gene data show CDR1 as SGHTA and CDR2 as FQGTGA. The DNA for the CDR3 is TGTGCCAGCAGCTTATCACGGAACAGGGCGACTACCGGGGAGCTGTTTTCT. Its translation: CASSLSRNRATTGELFS.

V gene TRBV19 combines with J gene TRBJ2-3, with D tentatively TRBD1 (6 bases). The CDR3 covers 14 residues. CDR1 and CDR2 (germline): LNHDA, SQIVND (reference sequence). Trimming removed 3 bases at V and 6 bases at J, with 13 bases between. The CDR3 DNA is TGTGCCAGTAGTATCCTGGGCGGACAGGATACGCAGTATTTT. This codes for CASSILGGQDTQYF.

This clonotype was observed many times. This chain links TRBV12-5 with TRBJ2-1, with 7 bases aligning to TRBD1. The germline V gene has CDR1 LGHNT and CDR2 FRNRAP. V lost 5 bases, J lost 6 bases, and 4 bases stayed unmatched. This CDR3 has 13 amino acids. CDR3 residues: CASGNRQGNEQFF. The CDR3 DNA is TGTGCTAGTGGTAACCGACAGGGCAATGAGCAGTTCTTC. The whole variable domain, filled in from reference TRBV12-5 and TRBJ2-1, reads DARVTQTPRHKVTEMGQEVTMRCQPILGHNTVFWYRQTMMQGLELLAYFRNRAPLDDSGMPKDRFSAEMPDATLATLKIQPSEPRDSAVYFCASGNRQGNEQFFGPGTRLTVL.

This clonotype occurred many times. The germline gene is not matched at one end of the junction; a read error may be the cause. The chain is built from TRBV7-8 and TRBJ1-1; no clear D gene. CDR3 size: 14 residues. Per germline, CDR1 SGHVS and CDR2 FQNEAQ. This CDR3 is CASSLGGLKTEAFF. The CDR3 bases are TGTGCCAGCAGCTTAGGAGGTCTGAAAACTGAAGCTTTCTTT.

The chain links TRBV6-6 to TRBJ2-1, with D perhaps TRBD1 or TRBD2 (5 bases each). CDR1 and CDR2 (germline): MNHNY, SVGAGI (reference sequence). V shed 0 bases and J shed 2 bases, with 17 bases lying between them. This CDR3 has 18 amino acids. The CDR3, as DNA: TGTGCCAGCAGTTACTCGAAAGGGGACGTGAAGCCCTACAATGAGCAGTTCTTC. This gives the protein CASSYSKGDVKPYNEQFF.

This clonotype was seen more than once but under ten times. The rearrangement links TRBV5-1 to TRBJ2-5, with 11 bases identical to TRBD1. Trimming at V came to 4 bases and at J to 4 bases, leaving 6 bases not matched to a gene. CDR1 is SGHRS, CDR2 YFSETQ, per germline. This CDR3 region has 15 residues. CDR3 region: CASSGGQGATETQYF. The DNA of the CDR3 is TGCGCCAGCAGCGGTGGACAGGGGGCAACAGAGACCCAGTACTTC. Filled out from reference TRBV5-1 and TRBJ2-5, the complete variable domain reads KAGVTQTPRYLIKTRGQQVTLSCSPISGHRSVSWYQQTPGQGLQFLFEYFSETQRNKGNFPGRFSGRQFSNSRSEMNVSTLELGDSALYLCASSGGQGATETQYFGPGTRLLVL.

This rearrangement joins TRBV6-6 to TRBJ2-5, with 12 bases fitting TRBD2. Germline CDR1 and CDR2: MNHNY and SVGAGI (reference sequence). CDR3 length equals 17 residues. J gave up 5 bases and V 6 bases, and 13 bases lay outside the gene matches. For the CDR3, the DNA is TGTGCCAGCAGCCTCTTCAGACTAGCGGGAGTGGAGGAGACCCAGTACTTC. It codes for CASSLFRLAGVEETQYF.

There are a few counts of this clonotype. This chain connects TRBV6-5 to TRBJ2-6; D remains unclear. CDR1 is MNHEY, CDR2 SVGAGI, per germline. V was trimmed by 0 bases and J by 3 bases, leaving 6 bases between them. The CDR3 totals 15 residues. This chain's CDR3 is CASSYSTGGANVLTF. CDR3 coding DNA: TGTGCCAGCAGTTACTCGACGGGTGGGGCCAACGTCCTGACTTTC.

This clonotype was counted a few times. The V and J genes are TRBV12-3 or TRBV12-4 and TRBJ2-7; D not resolved. V was cut by 9 bases and J by 1 base, with 13 bases left in between. The CDR3 is made up of 13 amino acids. As DNA, the CDR3 is TGTGCCAGTCGATTGTACCCTTCCTACGAGCAGTACTTC. Translated, it gives CASRLYPSYEQYF.

Written as DNA, the CDR3 is TGTGCCAGCAGACCCGGGACTAAAAACACCGGGGAGCTGTTTTTT. Translated, it gives CASRPGTKNTGELFF. The chain recombines TRBV12-3 or TRBV12-4 with TRBJ2-2, with 7 nucleotides matching TRBD2. Trimming at V came to 6 bases and at J to 2 bases, leaving 6 bases not matched to a gene. There are 15 residues in the CDR3.

This CDR3 is CASSPSSMSEQYV. Written as DNA, the CDR3 is TGCGCCAGCAGCCCTTCTTCGATGAGCGAGCAGTACGTC. The gene calls are TRBV4-3 and TRBJ2-7; D is ambiguous. The V gene's germline CDR1 is LGHNA and CDR2 YSLEER. The CDR3 consists of 13 residues. V was trimmed by 4 bases and J by 6 bases, leaving 13 bases between them.

This chain uses TRBV11-2 with TRBJ1-1; D is perhaps TRBD1 (5 bases). The V and J ends lost 4 bases and 3 bases respectively, with 15 bases between them. The CDR3 extends over 15 amino acids. The germline CDR1 and CDR2 sequences are SGHAT and FQNNGV. The CDR3 DNA is TGTGCCAGCAGCTCGTGGGGGTACAGCGACACTGAAGCTTTCTTT. The encoded protein is CASSSWGYSDTEAFF.

This clonotype was counted only a few times. This chain connects TRBV15 to TRBJ2-1; 10 bases are a match to TRBD2. V was pared by 4 bases and J by 7 bases, with 10 bases of the junction left unmatched. The CDR3 runs to 16 residues. CDR1 is LNHNV and CDR2 is YYDKDF in the germline V gene (reference sequence). CDR3 nucleotides: TGTGCCACCAGCATCGGGACTAGCGAGTTTCAAAATGAGCAGTTCTTC. Translation: CATSIGTSEFQNEQFF.

This clonotype has at least ten counts. V is TRBV7-2 and J is TRBJ2-3; D is uncertain. Trimming took 5 bases from V and 4 from J, leaving 10 bases between them. Germline CDR1 is SGHTA and CDR2 is FQGNSA. The CDR3 contains 13 residues. The CDR3, as DNA: TGTGCCAGCAGCGCTTCGTGGGCAGATACGCAGTATTTT. This gives the protein CASSASWADTQYF.